The 8 T cell receptor beta chains reported below all come from one sample, sequenced in a study of blood T cell repertoires in COVID-19. Only in-frame clones appear in the TCRdb table, and some are missing; sequencing was by immunoSEQ multiplex PCR. The sample has about 88,000 clones; 85% to 95% are singletons. Sequencing was performed on peripheral blood. The receptor source for this set is a man between 60 and 75 years old with acute or convalescent COVID-19.

V usage is TRBV7-2 and J usage is TRBJ2-5; weak D call: TRBD1 (6 bases). From germline, CDR1 is SGHTA and CDR2 FQGNSA. Between the trimmed V and J ends, which lost 5 bases and 2 bases, there was a span of 15 bases. There are 15 residues in the CDR3. CDR3 amino acids: CASSPQRQVQETQYF. Here the CDR3 DNA reads TGTGCCAGCAGCCCCCAGAGACAGGTTCAAGAGACCCAGTACTTC.

Written as DNA, the CDR3 is TGTGCCAGCAAACAGGACAGGGAGGGTCAAGAGACCCAGTACTTC. This codes for CASKQDREGQETQYF. The V and J genes are TRBV6-6 and TRBJ2-5; perhaps TRBD1 as D (8 bases). The CDR3 has 15 residues. The germline V and J ends were trimmed by 7 bases and 2 bases, with 17 bases remaining between them. Germline V gene data show CDR1 as MNHNY and CDR2 as SVGAGI (reference sequence).

The rearrangement joins TRBV5-1 to TRBJ2-2; 7 nucleotides match TRBD2. CDR3 length equals 15 residues. Trimming at V came to 4 bases and at J to 2 bases, leaving 5 bases not matched to a gene. CDR1 and CDR2 (germline): SGHRS, YFSETQ. CDR3 amino acids: CASSPVAGNTGELFF. The CDR3 DNA reads as TGCGCCAGCAGCCCGGTAGCGGGTAACACCGGGGAGCTGTTTTTT.

The CDR3 is CASSPPYKVAGDRYEQYF. The CDR3 nucleotides are TGTGCCAGCTCACCACCTTACAAGGTGGCAGGGGATCGCTACGAGCAGTACTTC. This chain joins TRBV18 and TRBJ2-7, with D possibly being TRBD1 (6 bases). The V gene's germline CDR1 is KGHSH and CDR2 LQKENI. V was cut by 0 bases and J by 3 bases, with 21 bases left in between. The CDR3 loop spans 18 amino acids.

The chain is built from TRBV11-2 and TRBJ2-3; 8 positions agree with TRBD2. From germline, CDR1 is SGHAT and CDR2 FQNNGV. The CDR3 is made up of 14 amino acids. V was pared by 7 bases and J by 3 bases, with 6 bases of the junction left unmatched. The CDR3 DNA sequence: TGTGCCAGCAACCAGCGGGAGTGGACAGATACGCAGTATTTT. Its translation is CASNQREWTDTQYF.

The sample holds a few counts of this clone. This CDR3 is CASSGLSGYYNEQFF. The DNA for the CDR3 is TGTGCCAGCAGTGGTCTCAGCGGGTACTACAATGAGCAGTTCTTC. The chain carries TRBV27 and TRBJ2-1; D may be TRBD2 (6 bases). The CDR3 runs to 15 residues. Germline values: CDR1 MNHEY, CDR2 SMNVEV (reference sequence). Trimming shortened V by 5 bases and J by 3 bases, and 14 bases separated the two germline ends.

This chain joins TRBV6-5 and TRBJ1-2; 7 nucleotides line up with TRBD1. The ends lost 6 bases at V and 2 bases at J; junction bases unmatched: 6. The germline V gene has CDR1 MNHEY and CDR2 SVGAGI. The CDR3 is made up of 14 amino acids. Here the CDR3 DNA reads TGTGCCAGCAGCCCCGGACAGGAAAACTATGGCTACACCTTC. Translated: CASSPGQENYGYTF.

V gene TRBV6-5 combines with J gene TRBJ1-2, with D perhaps TRBD1 (5 bases). This CDR3 is 13 amino acids long. CDR1 and CDR2 (germline): MNHEY, SVGAGI. Trimming removed 5 bases at V and 3 bases at J, with 10 bases between. The chain's CDR3 is CASSPGGYYGYTF. Here the CDR3 DNA reads TGTGCCAGCAGTCCCGGGGGATACTATGGCTACACCTTC.